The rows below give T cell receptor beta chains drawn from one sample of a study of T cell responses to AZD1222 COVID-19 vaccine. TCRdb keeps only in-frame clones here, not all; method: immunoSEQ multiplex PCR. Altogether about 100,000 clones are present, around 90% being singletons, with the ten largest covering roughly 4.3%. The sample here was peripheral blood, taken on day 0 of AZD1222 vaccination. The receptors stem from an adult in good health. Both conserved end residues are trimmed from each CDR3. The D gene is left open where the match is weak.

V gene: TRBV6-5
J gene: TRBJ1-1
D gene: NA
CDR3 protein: ASPRGARSNTEAF

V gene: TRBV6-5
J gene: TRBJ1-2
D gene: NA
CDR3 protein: ASRTNYGYT

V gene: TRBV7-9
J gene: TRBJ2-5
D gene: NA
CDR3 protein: ASSWEKGRGHQETQY

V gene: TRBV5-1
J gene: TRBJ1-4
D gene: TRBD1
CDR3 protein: ASSLAGTGSGKLF

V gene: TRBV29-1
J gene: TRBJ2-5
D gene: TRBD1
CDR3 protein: SVQPRGPETQY

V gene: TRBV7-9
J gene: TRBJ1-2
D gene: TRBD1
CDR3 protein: ASSSLDRDPNYGYT

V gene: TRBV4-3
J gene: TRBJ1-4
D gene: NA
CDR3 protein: ASSQQGRANEKLF

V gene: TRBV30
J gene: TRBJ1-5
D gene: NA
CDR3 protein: AWSRGADQPQH

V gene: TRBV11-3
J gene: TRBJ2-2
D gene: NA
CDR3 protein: ASAQGSPNTGELF

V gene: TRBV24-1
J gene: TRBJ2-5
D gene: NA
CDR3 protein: ATSDPELETQY

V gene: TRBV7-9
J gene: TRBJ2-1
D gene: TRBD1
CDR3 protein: ASSLGQYSYNEQF

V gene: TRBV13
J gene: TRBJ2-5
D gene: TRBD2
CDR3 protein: ASSSSDSGRKTQY

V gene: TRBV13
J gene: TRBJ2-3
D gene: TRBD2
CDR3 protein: ASSLVGLAGLTDTQY

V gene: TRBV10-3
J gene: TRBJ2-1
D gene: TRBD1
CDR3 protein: AIKETGITVEQF

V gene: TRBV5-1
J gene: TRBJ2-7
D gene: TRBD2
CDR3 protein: ASSLDVSAGYEQY

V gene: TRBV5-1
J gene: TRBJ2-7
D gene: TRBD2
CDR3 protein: ASSLALAGVPYEQY

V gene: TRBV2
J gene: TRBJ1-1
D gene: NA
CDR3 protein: ASSAIDMNTEAF

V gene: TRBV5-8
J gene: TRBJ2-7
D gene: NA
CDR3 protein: ASSLGYEQY

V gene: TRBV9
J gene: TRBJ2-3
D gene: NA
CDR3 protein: ASSPGGNRADTQY

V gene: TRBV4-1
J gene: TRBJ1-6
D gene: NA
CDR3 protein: ASSQLILSELQYNSPLH

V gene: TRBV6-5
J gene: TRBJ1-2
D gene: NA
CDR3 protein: ASSPAASYGYT

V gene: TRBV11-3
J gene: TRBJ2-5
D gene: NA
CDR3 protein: ASSLAQQETQY